This TCR beta chain was identified during a study of shared clonotypes between healthy human individuals (dated by TCRdb to about 2020). Notes on the research overall: The cohort comprised two women and three men aged 18 to 49 years. Per donor, three plates each were used for CD4 naive and CD4 memory, two for CD8 naive, and one for CD8 memory. Blood TCR repertoires of about five healthy adults were deeply sequenced to estimate repertoire size and the extent of clonotype sharing between individuals. To increase sequencing depth and limit assay-specific biases, TCR repertoire library preparation and sequencing were carried out by different laboratories using diverse techniques. Per donor, leukapheresis produced somewhere between about 0.94 and 10 billion PBMCs. The study at large found these results: Clonotypes shared by all four sorted-subset donors showed higher generation probabilities than non-shared clonotypes. Naive subsets generally had larger estimated clonotype richness than memory subsets. Pairwise subsampling indicated that sequencing depth was expected to affect the degree of clonotype sharing among donors. Sharing across several donors was observed for roughly 5% of naive CD4, about 3.2% of naive CD8, about 2.3% of memory CD4, and over 0.3% of memory CD8 clonotypes. The genetic and exposure-history diversity represented was limited by the small number of donors. Only blood was sampled, and tissue TCR repertoires likely differ from those in blood. Even with the large sequencing depth, rarefaction of the sorted-subset datasets indicated that sequencing was incomplete.

Using the deep immunoSEQ assay, TCR CDR3 regions were amplified from genomic DNA by multiplex PCR. Extracted genomic DNA from each cell subset was spread evenly across all wells of several immunoSEQ 96-well plates, with each plate serving as a replicate. For sorted subsets, 150 to 250 ng genomic DNA, equal to 30,000 or so T cell genomes, was loaded into each replicate PCR. Purified libraries were measured with a Qubit 3.0 fluorometer, size-checked on a Bioanalyzer 2100, and measured again with the KAPA Library Quantification kit. A separate single-read 150-cycle Illumina NextSeq 550 flow cell was used to sequence each immunoSEQ 96-well plate. Processing in the source paper ran as follows. Because the immunoSEQ output held only junctional sequences and lacked quality scores, the filtering could not match the filtering applied to full-length reads. Sequences were annotated with PyIR, a Python wrapper for IgBLAST v1.9, using IMGT germline references to assign V/J genes and CDR3. Reads were filtered out if the reads had weak V/J assignments (E-value above 1e-6), no CDR3, stop codons, out-of-frame junctions, or ambiguous translated residues. V3J clonotypes were defined as sequences sharing an identical inferred V gene, J gene, and CDR3 amino acid sequence. Percentage overlap between repertoires was calculated by dividing the number of shared unique clonotypes by the size of the smaller repertoire. Three approaches were used to assess repertoire richness: RTK rarefaction, the Chao1 estimator, and Recon v2.1 estimates of unobserved clonotypes. Generation probabilities for all TCRbeta clonotypes obtained by the gDNA method from a handful of donors were computed using OLGA. TCRdb's version of the immuneACCESS table is confined to in-frame rearrangements and falls short of the full clone set. An unresolved V gene accounts for under half of the shortfall where checked; the remainder is of unknown origin. V and J calls and clone size are as listed in that table; D and trimming were resolved from the DNA. The sample table shows about 2 million clones, and 90% to 95% are seen once. The ten largest clones capture 0.13% of the sample.

Healthy HIV-negative adults with no recently reported acute infections or vaccinations were included as donors. All donors were Caucasian adults living in Nashville, Tennessee, USA. Magnetic negative selection was used to enrich CD4+ T cells, after which naive cells were positively selected on CD45RA and the negative fraction became the memory subset. After blood collection by leukapheresis, PBMCs were isolated using Ficoll-Histopaque density gradient centrifugation and then cryopreserved in the vapor phase of liquid nitrogen. Purity and quantity of every magnetically sorted T cell population were checked by analytical flow cytometry. Genomic DNA was isolated from each sorted fraction and quantified by UV absorbance on a Nanodrop 2000c. In its sample, this clone was seen once. Its antigen is currently not known. No qualities accompany the bases; no much larger clone lies one base away. The origin of this receptor is a man aged 18 to 30 in good health. Sequenced: naive CD4+ T cells sorted from blood. Reading the label with the study, this specimen's cell subset or site is: CD45RA+ positively selected.

The nucleotide sequence reads TGTGCCAGCAGACTCTCGTCAGGGGGGCCTGTAGATACGCAGTATTTT. Its product reads: CASRLSSGGPVDTQYF. Recombination joined TRBV6-6 with TRBJ2-3; TRBD1 is perhaps the D gene, given 7 matching bases. V sheds 6 bases and J sheds 5 bases, leaving 21 bases between their ends. Taken from cysteine to phenylalanine, the CDR3 has 16 residues. Only the CDR3 DNA stays, 48 bases, in frame from base 1. Looking up the germline V gene (reference sequence) yields CDR1 MNHNY and CDR2 SVGAGI.